This passage covers 8 T cell receptor beta chains from one sample sequenced in a study of shared T cell receptors in the human thymus. The protocol was immunoSEQ multiplex PCR, while the TCRdb copy is restricted to in-frame clones and leaves out a portion. This sample has about 500,000 clones, with around 82% found just once. The same sample was also studied in work on human thymus T cells.

The sequenced sample consisted of thymocytes. These receptors were obtained from a boy under two years old with a congenital heart defect.

This chain links TRBV7-2 with TRBJ2-5; TRBD2 matches 9 bases. The CDR3 spans 15 residues. CDR1 is SGHTA, CDR2 FQGNSA, per germline. The V gene end was trimmed by 2 bases and the J gene end by 5 bases; junction bases not matched to a gene: 6. In DNA, the CDR3 is TGTGCCAGCAGCTTAAATACGGCGGGAGGGGAGACCCAGTACTTC. Encoded protein: CASSLNTAGGETQYF.

CDR3 amino acids: CASSLDRNEQYF. In nucleotides, the CDR3 is TGCGCCAGCAGCCTGGACAGGAACGAGCAGTACTTC. The chain couples TRBV5-1 to TRBJ2-7; 7 positions agree with TRBD1. This CDR3 has 12 amino acids. Germline CDR1 SGHRS, CDR2 YFSETQ. With V trimmed by 4 bases and J by 5 bases, 3 bases remained unmatched.

The gene calls are TRBV27 and TRBJ2-3; 9 bases map to TRBD2. The CDR3 length is 18 residues. Trimming removed 2 bases from V and 6 bases from J; junction bases left unmatched: 15. The V gene's germline CDR1 is MNHEY and CDR2 SMNVEV (reference sequence). This CDR3 reads CASSLNWREGRVPDTQYF. DNA of the CDR3: TGTGCCAGCAGTTTAAATTGGCGGGAGGGACGTGTCCCCGATACGCAGTATTTT.

The rearrangement joins TRBV12-5 to TRBJ1-3; possibly TRBD1 for D (6 bases). V was clipped by 7 bases and J by 0 bases, with 22 bases between them. Germline V gene lookup returns CDR1 LGHNT and CDR2 FRNRAP. CDR3 size: 18 residues. The CDR3 coding sequence is TGTGCTAGTGCCTGCCGGGACATCCTACTCCCCTCTGGAAACACCATATATTTT. Its translation is CASACRDILLPSGNTIYF.

The rearrangement uses TRBV27 and TRBJ2-3, with 7 bases that match TRBD2. The CDR3 runs 16 residues. Germline V gene data show CDR1 as MNHEY and CDR2 as SMNVEV (reference sequence). J gave up 0 bases and V 3 bases, and 6 bases lay outside the gene matches. The CDR3 coding sequence is TGTGCCAGCAGTTTCGGAACTAGCGATAGCACAGATACGCAGTATTTT. Its protein product is CASSFGTSDSTDTQYF.

The chain employs TRBV27 and TRBJ2-7; tentative D call: TRBD2 (5 bases). The V end was cut by 0 bases, the J end by 3 bases, with 15 bases between. Germline V gene data show CDR1 as MNHEY and CDR2 as SMNVEV (reference sequence). The CDR3 length is 16 residues. The CDR3 region is CASSLSGSRTSYEQYF. CDR3 coding DNA: TGTGCCAGCAGTTTATCGGGGAGCAGAACCAGCTACGAGCAGTACTTC.

The chain couples TRBV27 to TRBJ2-3, with 12 bases aligning to TRBD2. The trim removed 5 bases at V and 4 bases at J, leaving 13 bases unmatched. This CDR3 has 18 amino acids. Germline assignment: CDR1 MNHEY and CDR2 SMNVEV (reference sequence). CDR3 in DNA: TGTGCCAGCAGTCACAAGACTAGCGGGAGCTTCAGGGCAGATACGCAGTATTTT. This gives the protein CASSHKTSGSFRADTQYF.

J is TRBJ2-1 and V is TRBV11-2; the match to TRBD2 covers 13 bases. The CDR3 is 18 amino acids. Germline-derived CDR1 and CDR2 are SGHAT and FQNNGV. Trimming took 1 base from V and 9 from J; bases not matched to a gene: 12. CDR3 protein: CASSLGETRTSGSGEQFF. The CDR3 region has the DNA TGTGCCAGCAGCTTAGGGGAAACCAGGACTAGCGGGAGTGGTGAGCAGTTCTTC.